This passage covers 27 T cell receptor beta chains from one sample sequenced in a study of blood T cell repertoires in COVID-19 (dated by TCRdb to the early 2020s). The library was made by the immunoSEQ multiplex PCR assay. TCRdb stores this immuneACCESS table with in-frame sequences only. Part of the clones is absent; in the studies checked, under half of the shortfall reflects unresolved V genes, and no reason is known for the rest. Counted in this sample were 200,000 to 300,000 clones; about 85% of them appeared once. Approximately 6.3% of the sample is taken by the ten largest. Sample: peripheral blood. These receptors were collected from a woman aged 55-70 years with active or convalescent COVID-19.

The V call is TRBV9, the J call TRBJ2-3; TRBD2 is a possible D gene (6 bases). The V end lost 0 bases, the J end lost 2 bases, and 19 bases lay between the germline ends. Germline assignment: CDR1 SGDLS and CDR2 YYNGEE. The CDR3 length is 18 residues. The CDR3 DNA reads TGTGCCAGCAGCGTAGACTATGGGTTCGCGGGGATCACAGATACGCAGTATTTT. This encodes CASSVDYGFAGITDTQYF. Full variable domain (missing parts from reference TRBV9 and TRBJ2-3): DSGVTQTPKHLITATGQRVTLRCSPRSGDLSVYWYQQSLDQGLQFLIQYYNGEERAKGNILERFSAQQFPDLHSELNLSSLELGDSALYFCASSVDYGFAGITDTQYFGPGTRLTVL.

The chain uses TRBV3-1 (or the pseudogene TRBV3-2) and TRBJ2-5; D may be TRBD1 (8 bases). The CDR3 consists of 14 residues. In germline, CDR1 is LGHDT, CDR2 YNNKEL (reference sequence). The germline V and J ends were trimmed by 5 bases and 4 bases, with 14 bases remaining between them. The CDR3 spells CASSTGGVSETQYF. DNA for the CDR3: TGTGCCAGCAGCACAGGGGGGGTTTCAGAGACCCAGTACTTC.

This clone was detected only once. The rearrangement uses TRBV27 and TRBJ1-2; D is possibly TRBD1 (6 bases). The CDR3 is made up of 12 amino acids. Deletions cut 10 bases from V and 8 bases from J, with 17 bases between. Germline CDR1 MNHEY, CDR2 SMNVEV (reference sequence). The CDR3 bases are TGTGCCATCGGGACACCGGGCGGGGGCTACACCTTC. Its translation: CAIGTPGGGYTF.

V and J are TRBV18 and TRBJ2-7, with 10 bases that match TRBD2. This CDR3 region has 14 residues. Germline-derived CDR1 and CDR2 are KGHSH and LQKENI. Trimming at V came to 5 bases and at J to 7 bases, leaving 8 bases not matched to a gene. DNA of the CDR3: TGTGCCAGCTCAGCACTAGCGGGGTCTAATGAGCAGTACGTC. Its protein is CASSALAGSNEQYV.

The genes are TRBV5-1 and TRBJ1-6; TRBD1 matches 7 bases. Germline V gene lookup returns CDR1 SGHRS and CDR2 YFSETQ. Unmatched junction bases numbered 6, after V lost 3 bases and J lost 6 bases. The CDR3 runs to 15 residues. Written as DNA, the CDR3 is TGCGCCAGCAGCTACTCGGGACAGAGTAATTCACCCCTCCACTTT. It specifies CASSYSGQSNSPLHF.

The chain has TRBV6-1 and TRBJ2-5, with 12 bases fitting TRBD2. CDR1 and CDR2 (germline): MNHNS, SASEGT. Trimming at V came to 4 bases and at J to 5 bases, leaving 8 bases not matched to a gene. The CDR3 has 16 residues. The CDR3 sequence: CASSALLAGGGETQYF. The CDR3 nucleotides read TGTGCCAGCAGTGCACTACTAGCGGGAGGTGGCGAGACCCAGTACTTC.

The CDR3 DNA reads TGTGCCAGCAGCCACTTGGGACAGGTTTTTGGCTACACCTTC. It yields the protein CASSHLGQVFGYTF. The chain couples TRBV3-1 (or the pseudogene TRBV3-2) to TRBJ1-2, with 8 nucleotides matching TRBD1. Germline lookup yields CDR1 LGHDT and CDR2 YNNKEL (reference sequence). There are 14 residues in the CDR3. Germline trimming cut 3 bases from V and 7 bases from J; bases unmatched to any gene: 7.

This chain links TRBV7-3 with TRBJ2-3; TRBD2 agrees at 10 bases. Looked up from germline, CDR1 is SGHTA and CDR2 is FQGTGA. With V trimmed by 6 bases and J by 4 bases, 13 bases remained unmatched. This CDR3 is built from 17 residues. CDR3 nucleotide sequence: TGTGCCAGCAGTTTTCTACCCTCTAGCGGGAGATCAGATACGCAGTATTTT. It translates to CASSFLPSSGRSDTQYF.

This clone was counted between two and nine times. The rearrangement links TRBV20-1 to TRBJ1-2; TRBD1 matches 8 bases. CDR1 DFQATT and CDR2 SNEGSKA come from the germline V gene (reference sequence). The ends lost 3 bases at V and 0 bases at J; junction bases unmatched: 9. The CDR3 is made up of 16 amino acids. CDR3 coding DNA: TGCAGTGCTAGTATCAGGGGGCGAGATACTAACTATGGCTACACCTTC. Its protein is CSASIRGRDTNYGYTF.

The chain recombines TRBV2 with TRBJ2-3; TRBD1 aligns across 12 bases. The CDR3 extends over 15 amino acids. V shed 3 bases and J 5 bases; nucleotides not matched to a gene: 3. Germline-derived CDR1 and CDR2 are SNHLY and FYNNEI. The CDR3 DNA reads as TGTGCCAGCAGTGAGGGACAGGGGGCCGGAGATACGCAGTATTTT. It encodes CASSEGQGAGDTQYF. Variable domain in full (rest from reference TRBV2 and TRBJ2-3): EPEVTQTPSHQVTQMGQEVILRCVPISNHLYFYWYRQILGQKVEFLVSFYNNEISEKSEIFDDQFSVERPDGSNFTLKIRSTKLEDSAMYFCASSEGQGAGDTQYFGPGTRLTVL.

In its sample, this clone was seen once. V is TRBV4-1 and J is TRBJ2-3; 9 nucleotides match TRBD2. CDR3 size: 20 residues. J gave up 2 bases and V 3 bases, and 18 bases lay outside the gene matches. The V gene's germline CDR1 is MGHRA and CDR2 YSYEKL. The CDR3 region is CASSHPSAIASGTTTDTQYF. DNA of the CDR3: TGCGCCAGCAGCCATCCCTCCGCCATTGCTAGCGGGACCACCACAGATACGCAGTATTTT.

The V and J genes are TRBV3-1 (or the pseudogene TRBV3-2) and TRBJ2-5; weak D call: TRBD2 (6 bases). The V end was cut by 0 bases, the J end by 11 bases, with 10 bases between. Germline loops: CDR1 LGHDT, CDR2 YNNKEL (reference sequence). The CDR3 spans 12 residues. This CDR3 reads CASSQDSGVQYF. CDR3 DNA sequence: TGTGCCAGCAGCCAAGACTCGGGAGTGCAGTACTTC.

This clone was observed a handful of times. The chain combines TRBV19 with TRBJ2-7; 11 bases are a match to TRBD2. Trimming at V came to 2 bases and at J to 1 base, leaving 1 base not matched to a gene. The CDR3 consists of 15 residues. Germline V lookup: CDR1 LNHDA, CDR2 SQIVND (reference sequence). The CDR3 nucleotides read TGTGCCAGTAGTATAAGACTAGCGGGGTCCTACGAGCAGTACTTC. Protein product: CASSIRLAGSYEQYF.

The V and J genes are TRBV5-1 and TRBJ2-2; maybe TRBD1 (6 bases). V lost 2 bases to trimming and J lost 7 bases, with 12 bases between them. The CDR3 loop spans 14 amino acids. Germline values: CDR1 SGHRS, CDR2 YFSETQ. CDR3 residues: CASSFERGIGELFF. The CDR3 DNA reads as TGCGCCAGCAGCTTCGAGAGGGGGATCGGGGAGCTGTTTTTT.

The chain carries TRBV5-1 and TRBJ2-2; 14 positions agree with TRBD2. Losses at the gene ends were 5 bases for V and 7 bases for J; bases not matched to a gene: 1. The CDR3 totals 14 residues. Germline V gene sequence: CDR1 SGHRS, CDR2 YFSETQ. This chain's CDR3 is CASRGLAGDGELFF. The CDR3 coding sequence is TGCGCCAGCAGGGGACTAGCGGGAGACGGGGAGCTGTTTTTT.

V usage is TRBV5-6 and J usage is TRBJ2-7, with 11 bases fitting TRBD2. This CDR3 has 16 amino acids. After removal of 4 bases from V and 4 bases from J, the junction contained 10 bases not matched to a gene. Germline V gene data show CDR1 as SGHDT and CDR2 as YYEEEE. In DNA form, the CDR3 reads TGTGCCAGCAGCGGCGTTACTAGCGGGAGTAGGTACGAGCAGTACTTC. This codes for CASSGVTSGSRYEQYF.

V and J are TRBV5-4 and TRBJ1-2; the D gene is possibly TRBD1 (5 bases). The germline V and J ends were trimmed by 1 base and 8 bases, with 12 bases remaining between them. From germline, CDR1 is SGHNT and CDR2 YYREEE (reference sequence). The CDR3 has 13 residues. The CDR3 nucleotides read TGTGCCAGCAGCTTGATACAGGCGTTGGGCTACACCTTC. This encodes CASSLIQALGYTF.

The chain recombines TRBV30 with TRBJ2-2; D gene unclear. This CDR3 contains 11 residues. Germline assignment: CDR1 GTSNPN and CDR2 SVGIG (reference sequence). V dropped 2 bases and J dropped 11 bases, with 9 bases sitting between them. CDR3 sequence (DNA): TGTGCCTGGAGTTACCGGTACGAGCTGTTTTTT. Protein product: CAWSYRYELFF.

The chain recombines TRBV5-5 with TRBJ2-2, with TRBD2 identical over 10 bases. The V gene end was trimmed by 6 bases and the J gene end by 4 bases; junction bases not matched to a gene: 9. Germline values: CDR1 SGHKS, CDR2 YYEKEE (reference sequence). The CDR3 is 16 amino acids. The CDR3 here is CASNLERGGGTGELFF. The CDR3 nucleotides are TGTGCCAGCAACCTGGAGCGGGGGGGCGGCACCGGGGAGCTGTTTTTT.

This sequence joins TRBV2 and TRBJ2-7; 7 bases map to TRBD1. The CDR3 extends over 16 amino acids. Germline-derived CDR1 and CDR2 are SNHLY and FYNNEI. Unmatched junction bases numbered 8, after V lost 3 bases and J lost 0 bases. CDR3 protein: CASSDRRTGNSYEQYF. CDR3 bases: TGTGCCAGCAGTGATCGACGGACAGGAAACTCCTACGAGCAGTACTTC.

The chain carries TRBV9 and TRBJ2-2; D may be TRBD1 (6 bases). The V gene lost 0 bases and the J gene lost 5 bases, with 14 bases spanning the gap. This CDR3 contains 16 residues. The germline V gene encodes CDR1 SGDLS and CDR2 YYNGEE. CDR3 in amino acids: CASSVVPGERTGELFF. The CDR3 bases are TGTGCCAGCAGCGTAGTTCCAGGGGAAAGGACCGGGGAGCTGTTTTTT.

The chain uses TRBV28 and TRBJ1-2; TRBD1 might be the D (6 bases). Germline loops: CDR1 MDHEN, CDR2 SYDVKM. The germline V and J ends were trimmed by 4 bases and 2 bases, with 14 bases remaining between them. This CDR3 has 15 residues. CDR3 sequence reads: CASSSWTETNYGYTF. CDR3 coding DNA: TGTGCCAGCAGTTCCTGGACAGAAACCAACTATGGCTACACCTTC.

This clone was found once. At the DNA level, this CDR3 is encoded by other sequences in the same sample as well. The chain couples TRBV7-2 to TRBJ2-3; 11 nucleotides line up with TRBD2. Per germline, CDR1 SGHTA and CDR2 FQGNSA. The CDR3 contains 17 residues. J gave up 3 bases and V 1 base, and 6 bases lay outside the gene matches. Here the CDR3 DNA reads TGTGCCAGCAGCTTAGTGGCTAGCGGGGGGAGAACAGATACGCAGTATTTT. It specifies CASSLVASGGRTDTQYF.

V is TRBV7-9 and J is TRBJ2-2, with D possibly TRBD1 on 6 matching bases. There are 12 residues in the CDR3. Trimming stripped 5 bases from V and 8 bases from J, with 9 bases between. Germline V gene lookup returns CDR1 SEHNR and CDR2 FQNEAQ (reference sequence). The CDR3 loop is CASSLGAGELFF. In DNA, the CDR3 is TGTGCCAGCAGCCTGGGGGCTGGGGAGCTGTTTTTT. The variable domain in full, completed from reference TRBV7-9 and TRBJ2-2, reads DTGVSQNPRHKITKRGQNVTFRCDPISEHNRLYWYRQTLGQGPEFLTYFQNEAQLEKSRLLSDRFSAERPKGSFSTLEIQRTEQGDSAMYLCASSLGAGELFFGEGSRLTVL.

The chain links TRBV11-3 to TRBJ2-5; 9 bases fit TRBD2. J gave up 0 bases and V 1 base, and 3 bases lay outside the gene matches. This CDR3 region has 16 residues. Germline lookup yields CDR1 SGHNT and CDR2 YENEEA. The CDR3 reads CASSLGLAGYQETQYF. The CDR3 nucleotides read TGTGCCAGCAGCTTAGGGCTAGCGGGGTACCAAGAGACCCAGTACTTC.

CDR3: CASSPRSGAGGYTGELFF. The CDR3, as DNA: TGCGCCAGCAGCCCCCGTTCTGGAGCGGGAGGTTACACCGGGGAGCTGTTTTTT. The chain couples TRBV5-1 to TRBJ2-2; 9 nucleotides match TRBD2. V gave up 4 bases and J gave up 3 bases; unmatched junction bases: 13. CDR1 is SGHRS and CDR2 is YFSETQ in the germline V gene. The CDR3 loop spans 18 amino acids.

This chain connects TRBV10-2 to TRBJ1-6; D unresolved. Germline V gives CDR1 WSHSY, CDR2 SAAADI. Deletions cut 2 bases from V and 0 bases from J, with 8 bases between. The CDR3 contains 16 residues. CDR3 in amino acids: CASSEQARSYNSPLHF. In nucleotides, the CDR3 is TGCGCCAGCAGTGAGCAGGCCCGCTCCTATAATTCACCCCTCCACTTT.